One and the same sample provided the 28 T cell receptor beta chains below, sequenced in a study of blood T cell repertoires in COVID-19 (dated by TCRdb to 2020 to 2022). Receptor libraries were prepared by the immunoSEQ multiplex PCR assay. TCRdb's version of the immuneACCESS table is confined to in-frame rearrangements and falls short of the full clone set. An unresolved V gene accounts for under half of the shortfall where checked; the remainder is of unknown origin. Within this sample are about 140,000 clones, with more than 65% of them counted one time only. The top ten clones comprise roughly a tenth of the sample. The sequencing sample was made of peripheral blood. The receptors were gathered from a man in his sixties with active or convalescent COVID-19.

CDR3 protein: CASSLGQGSNIQYF. The CDR3 bases are TGTGCCAGCAGCTTGGGACAGGGAAGTAACATTCAGTACTTC. The J gene is TRBJ2-4, the V gene TRBV11-3; 9 bases are a match to TRBD1. The CDR3 spans 14 residues. CDR1 is SGHNT, CDR2 YENEEA, per germline. V lost 3 bases and J lost 7; bases outside the gene matches: 4.

The chain couples TRBV19 to TRBJ2-7; 9 positions match TRBD1. This CDR3 contains 15 residues. Germline V gives CDR1 LNHDA, CDR2 SQIVND (reference sequence). V trimming: 3 bases; J trimming: 3 bases; junction bases outside the gene matches: 6. The DNA of the CDR3 is TGTGCCAGTAGTATTCTGGGACAGGGCAACTACGAGCAGTACTTC. This translates into CASSILGQGNYEQYF.

This chain links TRBV5-4 with TRBJ2-3, with 11 bases fitting TRBD2. There are 19 residues in the CDR3. Trimming took 0 bases from V and 1 from J; bases not matched to a gene: 10. Germline V gives CDR1 SGHNT, CDR2 YYREEE (reference sequence). This chain's CDR3 is CASSLVILAGGPGTDTQYF. The CDR3, as DNA: TGTGCCAGCAGCTTGGTGATTTTAGCGGGAGGGCCGGGCACAGATACGCAGTATTTT. Drawing the rest from reference TRBV5-4 and TRBJ2-3, the complete variable domain is ETGVTQSPTHLIKTRGQQVTLRCSSQSGHNTVSWYQQALGQGPQFIFQYYREEENGRGNFPPRFSGLQFPNYSSELNVNALELDDSALYLCASSLVILAGGPGTDTQYFGPGTRLTVL.

This chain joins TRBV6-2 or TRBV6-3 and TRBJ2-3; D gene ambiguous. Trimming removed 5 bases from V and 6 bases from J, with 9 bases in between. CDR1 is MNHEY and CDR2 is SVGEGT in the germline V gene. The CDR3 length is 12 residues. CDR3 protein: CASSQAPDTQYF. The CDR3 coding sequence is TGTGCCAGCAGTCAGGCCCCGGATACGCAGTATTTT.

This sequence joins TRBV11-3 and TRBJ2-7; 7 bases match TRBD2. Germline CDR1 reads SGHNT; CDR2 reads YENEEA. This CDR3 comprises 15 residues. The trim removed 5 bases at V and 0 bases at J, leaving 7 bases unmatched. The CDR3 spells CASSQDGGSSYEQYF. The CDR3 region has the DNA TGTGCCAGCAGCCAGGACGGGGGGAGCTCCTACGAGCAGTACTTC. Supplemented by reference TRBV11-3 and TRBJ2-7, the full variable domain reads EAGVVQSPRYKIIEKKQPVAFWCNPISGHNTLYWYLQNLGQGPELLIRYENEEAVDDSQLPKDRFSAERLKGVDSTLKIQPAELGDSAVYLCASSQDGGSSYEQYFGPGTRLTVT.

This sequence joins TRBV6-5 and TRBJ2-7; 13 bases agree with TRBD2. The CDR3 spans 15 residues. Germline CDR1 is MNHEY and CDR2 is SVGAGI. The V gene end was trimmed by 6 bases and the J gene end by 4 bases; junction bases not matched to a gene: 6. The CDR3 bases are TGTGCCAGCAGCCGGACTAGCGGGAGTATTTACGAGCAGTACGTC. This sequence encodes CASSRTSGSIYEQYV.

The chain couples TRBV19 to TRBJ1-2; 9 nucleotides match TRBD1. The CDR3 runs 14 residues. Germline V gene lookup returns CDR1 LNHDA and CDR2 SQIVND (reference sequence). Losses at the gene ends were 5 bases for V and 4 bases for J; bases not matched to a gene: 5. The CDR3 nucleotides read TGTGCCAGTAGTTTGACAGGGGGAGGCTATGGCTACACCTTC. Protein: CASSLTGGGYGYTF.

The chain links TRBV7-9 to TRBJ2-7, with TRBD2 identical over 7 bases. The CDR3 length is 15 residues. In germline, CDR1 is SEHNR, CDR2 FQNEAQ (reference sequence). V dropped 1 base and J dropped 3; count of bases not matched to a gene: 6. The CDR3 protein is CASSLGSGRFYEQYV. CDR3 coding DNA: TGTGCCAGCAGCTTAGGATCCGGGAGGTTCTACGAGCAGTACGTC.

V is TRBV29-1 and J is TRBJ2-1, with 12 bases fitting TRBD2. This CDR3 has 16 amino acids. V lost 4 bases to trimming and J lost 7 bases; unmatched junction nucleotides: 11. CDR1 is SQVTM and CDR2 is ANQGSEA in the germline V gene. The CDR3, as DNA: TGCAGCGTTGCGATGACTAGCGGGAGCCTATCGAATGAGCAGTTCTTC. Translation gives CSVAMTSGSLSNEQFF.

This clone was detected once. J is TRBJ1-3 and V is TRBV2; the D gene is possibly TRBD1 (6 bases). The CDR3 sequence is 15 residues long. The V end lost 6 bases, the J end lost 0 bases, and 12 bases lay between the germline ends. The germline gives CDR1 SNHLY, CDR2 FYNNEI. CDR3 amino acids: CASRSDSFSGNTIYF. For the CDR3, the DNA is TGTGCCAGCAGATCGGACAGTTTCTCTGGAAACACCATATATTTT.

The chain carries TRBV4-1 and TRBJ1-2, with no clear D. This CDR3 region has 14 residues. Germline V gene lookup returns CDR1 MGHRA and CDR2 YSYEKL. V was clipped by 0 bases and J by 4 bases, with 9 bases between them. The chain's CDR3 is CASSQERNGYGYTF. The CDR3 DNA reads as TGCGCCAGCAGCCAAGAGCGTAATGGCTATGGCTACACCTTC.

This chain links TRBV6-5 with TRBJ1-2; D is undetermined. Germline V CDR1 and CDR2: MNHEY, SVGAGI. This CDR3 is built from 14 residues. V lost 6 bases and J lost 8, with 19 bases in between. The CDR3 region is CASSPSRERAGYTF. The CDR3 DNA is TGTGCCAGCAGCCCCTCCCGGGAGAGGGCGGGCTACACCTTC.

J is TRBJ1-5 and V is TRBV7-2; 9 nucleotides match TRBD1. This CDR3 contains 16 residues. V lost 5 bases, J lost 6 bases, and 11 bases stayed unmatched. Germline V gives CDR1 SGHTA, CDR2 FQGNSA. The DNA for the CDR3 is TGTGCCAGCAGCATCGACGCGGGACAGGGTGGTCAGCCCCAGCATTTT. Amino acid sequence: CASSIDAGQGGQPQHF.

J is TRBJ1-1 and V is TRBV19, with 7 bases matching TRBD1. The CDR3 consists of 15 residues. CDR1 LNHDA and CDR2 SQIVND come from the germline V gene (reference sequence). Trimming cost V 6 bases and J 1 base; bases outside gene matches: 8. CDR3 in amino acids: CASSPMTGSNTEAFF. DNA of the CDR3: TGTGCCAGTAGCCCGATGACAGGGTCGAACACTGAAGCTTTCTTT.

This clone came up a few times. V usage is TRBV11-2 and J usage is TRBJ1-3; 7 bases map to TRBD1. The germline CDR1 and CDR2 sequences are SGHAT and FQNNGV. V lost 4 bases, J lost 4 bases, and 7 bases stayed unmatched. This CDR3 has 15 residues. The CDR3 DNA sequence: TGTGCCAGCAGCTCGCTGACAGGGAAAGGAAACACCATATATTTT. This translates into CASSSLTGKGNTIYF.

This chain links TRBV7-2 with TRBJ2-3; 9 nucleotides line up with TRBD1. The CDR3 has 15 amino acids. Germline-derived CDR1 and CDR2 are SGHTA and FQGNSA. V was pared by 5 bases and J by 4 bases, with 7 bases of the junction left unmatched. The CDR3 DNA reads TGTGCCAGCAGCACTGGACAGGGGATGGCAGATACGCAGTATTTT. This gives the protein CASSTGQGMADTQYF.

This chain connects TRBV18 to TRBJ1-2; 10 bases are a match to TRBD1. The ends lost 4 bases at V and 8 bases at J; junction bases unmatched: 4. This CDR3 is 13 amino acids long. Germline V lookup: CDR1 KGHSH, CDR2 LQKENI. The DNA for the CDR3 is TGTGCCAGCTCACTGGGGACAGGGGACGGCTACACCTTC. It is translated as CASSLGTGDGYTF.

This clone was observed a handful of times. The rearrangement uses TRBV19 and TRBJ1-5, with D unclear. Trimming took 9 bases from V and 0 from J, leaving 12 bases between them. CDR3 length: 14 amino acids. The germline V gene encodes CDR1 LNHDA and CDR2 SQIVND (reference sequence). Here the CDR3 DNA reads TGTGCCAGCTTCCTAACTGGTAGCAATCAGCCCCAGCATTTT. It is translated as CASFLTGSNQPQHF.

The chain employs TRBV18 and TRBJ2-2; D is unresolved. The CDR3 runs to 13 residues. Germline loops: CDR1 KGHSH, CDR2 LQKENI. With 1 base removed from V and 5 bases from J, the gap between germline ends came to 5 bases. CDR3 nucleotide sequence: TGTGCCAGCTCACCACTACAGACCGGGGAGCTGTTTTTT. Translating it yields CASSPLQTGELFF. The entire variable domain, with the rest obtained from reference TRBV18 and TRBJ2-2, is as follows: NAGVMQNPRHLVRRRGQEARLRCSPMKGHSHVYWYRQLPEEGLKFMVYLQKENIIDESGMPKERFSAEFPKEGPSILRIQQVVRGDSAAYFCASSPLQTGELFFGEGSRLTVL.

CDR3 region: CASSLRTGDTGELFF. CDR3 sequence (DNA): TGCGCCAGCAGCCTAAGGACAGGGGACACCGGGGAGCTGTTTTTT. The chain couples TRBV5-1 to TRBJ2-2; TRBD1 matches 9 bases. Unmatched junction bases numbered 4, after V lost 4 bases and J lost 3 bases. The CDR3 runs to 15 residues. The germline V gene encodes CDR1 SGHRS and CDR2 YFSETQ.

The chain carries TRBV11-2 and TRBJ2-1, with 8 bases that match TRBD2. The CDR3 runs 15 residues. The ends lost 5 bases at V and 5 bases at J; junction bases unmatched: 8. Germline V gene sequence: CDR1 SGHAT, CDR2 FQNNGV. The CDR3 is CASSPTGGIDNEQFF. CDR3 DNA: TGTGCCAGCAGCCCCACGGGAGGGATCGACAATGAGCAGTTCTTC.

V usage is TRBV7-8 and J usage is TRBJ1-2, with 10 nucleotides matching TRBD1. The CDR3 runs to 18 residues. V was clipped by 0 bases and J by 4 bases; unmatched bases: 11. Germline CDR1 and CDR2: SGHVS and FQNEAQ. CDR3 sequence: CASSLARDRGRLGYGYTF. CDR3 bases: TGTGCCAGCAGCTTAGCTCGTGACAGGGGGCGCTTAGGCTATGGCTACACCTTC.

The rearrangement links TRBV6-5 to TRBJ1-5; perhaps TRBD1 as D (6 bases). From germline, CDR1 is MNHEY and CDR2 SVGAGI. The CDR3 is made up of 15 amino acids. V was shortened by 5 bases and J by 7 bases, with 18 bases between the two germline ends. CDR3 in DNA: TGTGCCAGCAGTCCGACGCTAACAGGGCGGCAGCCCCAGCATTTT. The encoded protein is CASSPTLTGRQPQHF.

V is TRBV11-2 and J is TRBJ1-2, with 11 positions matching TRBD1. The CDR3 extends over 19 amino acids. Germline lookup yields CDR1 SGHAT and CDR2 FQNNGV. V shed 1 base and J 1 base; nucleotides not matched to a gene: 11. Here the CDR3 reads CASSLVFRDRGDFNYGYTF. The CDR3 coding sequence is TGTGCCAGCAGCTTAGTGTTCCGGGACAGGGGGGACTTTAACTATGGCTACACCTTC.

The V and J genes are TRBV10-3 and TRBJ1-2; TRBD1 might be the D (5 bases). Germline CDR1 reads ENHRY; CDR2 reads SYGVKD. The CDR3 is made up of 13 amino acids. Trimming pared 0 bases from V and 4 bases from J, leaving 6 bases between. The CDR3 is CAISESQGYGYTF. CDR3 DNA sequence: TGTGCCATCAGTGAGTCCCAGGGCTATGGCTACACCTTC.

This rearrangement joins TRBV12-5 to TRBJ2-2, with 7 bases aligning to TRBD1. Germline V gene lookup returns CDR1 LGHNT and CDR2 FRNRAP. With V trimmed by 5 bases and J by 1 base, 4 bases remained unmatched. This CDR3 has 15 residues. The CDR3 here is CASGTWTGNTGELFF. The CDR3 DNA reads as TGTGCTAGTGGTACCTGGACAGGGAACACCGGGGAGCTGTTTTTT.

The chain uses TRBV2 and TRBJ2-3, with a weak D call TRBD2 (5 bases). V shed 8 bases and J shed 1 base, with 16 bases lying between them. This CDR3 has 15 residues. Germline V gene data show CDR1 as SNHLY and CDR2 as FYNNEI. CDR3 amino acids: CASEGYGQGTDTQYF. Written as DNA, the CDR3 is TGTGCCAGCGAGGGCTACGGGCAGGGCACAGATACGCAGTATTTT.

The chain has TRBV29-1 and TRBJ1-2; 7 nucleotides match TRBD1. Trimming cost V 7 bases and J 12 bases; bases outside gene matches: 14. The CDR3 length is 12 residues. Germline V gene lookup returns CDR1 SQVTM and CDR2 ANQGSEA. The CDR3 region has the DNA TGCAGCGCTCCCCCAGGGGGTCAGGGAAACACCTTC. It translates to CSAPPGGQGNTF.